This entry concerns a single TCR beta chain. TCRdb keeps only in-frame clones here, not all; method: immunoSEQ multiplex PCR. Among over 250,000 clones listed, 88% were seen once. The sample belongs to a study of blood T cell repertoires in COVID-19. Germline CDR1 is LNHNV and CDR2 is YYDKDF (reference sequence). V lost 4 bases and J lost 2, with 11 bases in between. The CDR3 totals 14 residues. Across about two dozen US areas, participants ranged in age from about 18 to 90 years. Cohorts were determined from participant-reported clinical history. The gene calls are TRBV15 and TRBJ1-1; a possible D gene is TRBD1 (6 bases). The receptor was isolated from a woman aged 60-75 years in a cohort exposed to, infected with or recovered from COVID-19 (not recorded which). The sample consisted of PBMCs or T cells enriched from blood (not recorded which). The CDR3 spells CATSINRVNTEAFF. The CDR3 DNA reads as TGTGCCACCAGCATTAACAGGGTCAACACTGAAGCTTTCTTT.